This record looks at one T cell receptor (beta chain) sequence and its context. Its antigen is currently unknown. Method: immunoSEQ multiplex PCR; TCRdb's copy keeps in-frame clones and lacks some. The sample holds about 40,000 clones, 88% seen once. This sample was taken from a study of OX40 agonist ivuxolimab in advanced cancers. General study points: Part of the nonresponder group also had normalized T-cell clonal expansion that was low.

Cycle 7 day 1, cycle 4 day 1, and baseline were the timepoints at which blood was sampled. Germline loops: CDR1 SGHKS, CDR2 YYEKEE (reference sequence). This CDR3 spans 14 amino acids. The ends lost 5 bases at V and 4 bases at J; junction bases unmatched: 8. The rearrangement links TRBV5-5 to TRBJ1-2; TRBD1 agrees at 7 bases. This sequence was found in an adult with an advanced solid tumor such as melanoma, head and neck, liver or kidney cancer. The input for sequencing was CD4+ or CD8+ T cells sorted from blood, taken in a trial of the OX40 agonist ivuxolimab. CDR3 sequence reads: CASRRDSNTYGYTF. CDR3 sequence (DNA): TGTGCCAGCAGAAGGGACAGCAATACCTATGGCTACACCTTC.